This section outlines one T cell receptor (beta chain) sequence together with its context. The target antigen is unknown. The CDR3 runs 17 residues. The ends were cut back, 4 bases at V and 2 bases at J, with 21 bases in the middle. Germline CDR1 and CDR2: SGHRS and YFSETQ. A second PCR of 7 to 11 cycles used a sample-barcoded 5' primer and a J-beta primer mix. A 12-random-nucleotide template-switch adaptor tagged each cDNA molecule. TCRdb reprocessed the 5' RACE reads with MiXCR, giving one entry per CDR3 protein. In the table there are 600,000 to 800,000 distinct CDR3 sequences, around 21% of which are singletons. The data were obtained in a study of blood T cells in healthy people across ages. Samples had at least 7 million PBMCs isolated from them. General study results and limits: Older individuals had lower TCR beta diversity per million T cells (the decline was roughly linear). Diversity estimates drawn from one million T cells were deemed underestimates.

Sequencing was carried out using blood. The chain uses TRBV5-1 and TRBJ2-5; D ambiguous. This clonotype originated in a man aged 65 to 79 in good health. The CDR3, as DNA: TGCGCCAGCAGCCATCAAAACCAACGTGGAACTCAAGAGACCCAGTACTTC. Translating it yields CASSHQNQRGTQETQYF.